This entry is about one T cell receptor (beta chain). Its specific antigen is unknown. Base qualities are not recorded, but no much larger clone differs from it by a single base. The data were obtained in a study of T cell responses to AZD1222 COVID-19 vaccine (dated by TCRdb to about 2021). Looking at the study overall: A total of roughly 240 trial participants underwent TCR sequencing, of whom 207 received two doses of AZD1222 and about 26 received two doses of the MenACWY control vaccine. Trial participants were enrolled by age into subgroups of 18-55, 56-69 and 70-plus years, and about 150, 27 and 61 TCR-sequenced participants, respectively, were included in these subgroups. The paper's findings and limits, for the study overall: Most participants were white British and females outnumbered males, and the authors suggested that clonal diversity may have been underestimated. Conclusions about previously exposed vaccinees are limited, since just six AZD1222 recipients were seropositive for SARS-CoV-2 at baseline. A significant rise in spike-specific TCR breadth and depth was observed after two AZD1222 doses relative to day 0 and relative to MenACWY recipients. Reportedly, almost half of the unique spike-specific TCRs recognized epitopes lying outside the regions that are mutated in the B.1.351 and B.1.1.7 variants. In the small 56-69-year group, the increase in depth fell short of significance, most likely because of low power. Because no day 14 peak-response samples were available, repertoires were characterized only after the peak T cell response. CD4 TCRs associated with the vaccine covered the entire spike protein, and the dominant responses were in regions 160-218 and 743-854.

The CDR3 regions of human TCRbeta chains were analyzed by immunosequencing. On the authors' methods: TCRs in the repertoires were matched against a reference library of SARS-CoV-2-specific TCRs that had been generated with the MIRA antigen-specificity platform. Breadth was defined as the fraction of unique TCRs that were SARS-CoV-2-associated. Depth was defined as the fraction of total T cells that were SARS-CoV-2-associated. Using the MIRA data, every spike-specific TCR was mapped to the spike region that the TCR reacted to and assigned to either a CD4 or a CD8 class. Log10-transformed breadth and depth values were compared by one-way ANOVA with Sidak's multiple comparisons tests. TCRdb provides this immuneACCESS table in a form limited to in-frame rearrangements. Some clones are lacking; in checked studies, under half of them reflect an unresolved V gene, and why the rest are absent is not known. D and trimming were read from the DNA, whereas the V and J calls and clone size are those reported in that table. In this sample the table shows 200,000 or so clones, about 89% of which occur a single time. The ten most abundant clones make up under 3.5% of the sample.

The CDR3 goes from the cysteine to the phenylalanine over 17 residues. Only the CDR3 region is kept as DNA, spanning 51 bases read in frame from base 1. The germline V gene gives CDR1 as MDHEN and CDR2 as SYDVKM. Trimming removed 8 bases from V and 1 base from J; the gene matches leave 11 bases unexplained. In light of the paper, this sample's time point label describes: baseline before first vaccination. The treatment or condition label, read with the paper, signifies: meningococcal conjugate vaccine given as trial control. The vaccinee samples were drawn from two UK trials, COV001 and COV002, one of which was a single-blind randomized controlled phase 2/3 trial testing AZD1222 (ChAdOx1 nCoV-19) in healthy adults. For TCRbeta chain sequencing, PBMC samples were collected from trial participants at day 0 and at day 28 after the second dose.

This TCR was recovered from an adult in good health. The chain is assembled from TRBV28 and TRBJ2-3; TRBD2 aligns with 11 central bases. The sample here was peripheral blood, taken on day 0 of MenACWY control vaccination. This receptor carries the CDR3 CASHLDLTSGGTDTQYF. The base sequence is TGTGCCAGCCATCTAGACTTGACTAGCGGGGGCACAGATACGCAGTATTTT.